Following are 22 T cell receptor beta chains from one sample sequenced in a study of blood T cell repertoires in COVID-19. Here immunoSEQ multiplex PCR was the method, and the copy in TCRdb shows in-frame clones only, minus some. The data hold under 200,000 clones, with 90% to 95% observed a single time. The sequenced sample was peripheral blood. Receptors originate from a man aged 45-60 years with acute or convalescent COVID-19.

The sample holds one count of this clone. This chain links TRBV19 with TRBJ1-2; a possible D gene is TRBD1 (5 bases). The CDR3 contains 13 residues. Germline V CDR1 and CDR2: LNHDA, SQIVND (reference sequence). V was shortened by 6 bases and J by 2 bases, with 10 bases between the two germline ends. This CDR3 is CASRTTANYGYTF. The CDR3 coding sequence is TGTGCCAGTAGGACGACAGCGAACTATGGCTACACCTTC. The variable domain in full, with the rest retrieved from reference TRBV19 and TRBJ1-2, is DGGITQSPKYLFRKEGQNVTLSCEQNLNHDAMYWYRQDPGQGLRLIYYSQIVNDFQKGDIAEGYSVSREKKESFPLTVTSAQKNPTAFYLCASRTTANYGYTFGSGTRLTVV.

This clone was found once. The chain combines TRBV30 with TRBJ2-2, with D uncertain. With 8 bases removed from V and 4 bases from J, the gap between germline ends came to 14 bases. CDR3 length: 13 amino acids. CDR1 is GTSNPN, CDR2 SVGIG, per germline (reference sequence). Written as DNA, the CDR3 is TGTGCCGCCAAACCCCCCGGCACCGGGGAGCTGTTTTTT. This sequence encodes CAAKPPGTGELFF.

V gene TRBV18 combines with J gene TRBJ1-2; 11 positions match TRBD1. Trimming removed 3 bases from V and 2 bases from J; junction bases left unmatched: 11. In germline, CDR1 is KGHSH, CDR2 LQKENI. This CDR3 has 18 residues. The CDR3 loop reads CASSPLPGQGVLNYGYTF. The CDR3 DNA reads TGTGCCAGCTCACCCCTCCCGGGACAGGGGGTTTTGAACTATGGCTACACCTTC.

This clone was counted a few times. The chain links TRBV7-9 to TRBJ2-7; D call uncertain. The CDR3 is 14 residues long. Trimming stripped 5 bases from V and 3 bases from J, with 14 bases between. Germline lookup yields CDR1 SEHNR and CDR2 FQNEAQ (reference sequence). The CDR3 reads CASSTVPASYEQYF. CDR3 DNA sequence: TGTGCCAGCAGCACCGTACCCGCCAGCTACGAGCAGTACTTC.

The CDR3 region has the DNA TGTGCCAGCAGGGGGACAGGGACGAACACCGGGGAGCTGTTTTTT. Its translation is CASRGTGTNTGELFF. The rearrangement uses TRBV7-3 and TRBJ2-2; 9 nucleotides agree with TRBD1. CDR1 is SGHTA and CDR2 is FQGTGA in the germline V gene. V dropped 6 bases and J dropped 0; count of bases not matched to a gene: 2. The CDR3 sequence is 15 residues long.

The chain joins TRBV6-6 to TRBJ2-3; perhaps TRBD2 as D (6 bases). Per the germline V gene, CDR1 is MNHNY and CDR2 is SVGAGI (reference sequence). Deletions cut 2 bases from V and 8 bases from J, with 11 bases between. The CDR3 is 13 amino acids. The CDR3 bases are TGTGCCAGCAGTTACCGACTAGAACGTACGCAGTATTTT. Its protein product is CASSYRLERTQYF.

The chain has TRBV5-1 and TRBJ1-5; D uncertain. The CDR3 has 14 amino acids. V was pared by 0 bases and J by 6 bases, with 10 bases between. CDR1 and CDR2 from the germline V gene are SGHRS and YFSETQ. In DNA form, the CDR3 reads TGCGCCAGCAGCTTGGGGTCGGGAACTCAGCCCCAGCATTTT. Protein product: CASSLGSGTQPQHF.

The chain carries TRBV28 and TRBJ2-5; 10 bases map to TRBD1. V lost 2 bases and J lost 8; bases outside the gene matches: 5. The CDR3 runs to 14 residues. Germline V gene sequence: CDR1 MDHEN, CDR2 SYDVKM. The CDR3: CASSLRQGAATQYF. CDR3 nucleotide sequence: TGTGCCAGCAGTTTACGACAGGGGGCCGCTACCCAGTACTTC.

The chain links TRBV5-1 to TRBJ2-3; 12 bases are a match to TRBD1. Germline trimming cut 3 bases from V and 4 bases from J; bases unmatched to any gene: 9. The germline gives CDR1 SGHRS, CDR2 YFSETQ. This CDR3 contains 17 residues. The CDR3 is CASSSKRDRGRSDTQYF. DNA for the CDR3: TGCGCCAGCAGCTCAAAAAGGGACAGGGGGCGATCAGATACGCAGTATTTT.

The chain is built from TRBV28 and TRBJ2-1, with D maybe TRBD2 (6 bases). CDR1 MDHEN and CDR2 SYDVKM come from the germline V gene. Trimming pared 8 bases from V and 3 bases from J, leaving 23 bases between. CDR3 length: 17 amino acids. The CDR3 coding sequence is TGTGCCAGCCCGGCGAGCCTAGCGCCCTCTTACTACAATGAGCAGTTCTTC. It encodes CASPASLAPSYYNEQFF.

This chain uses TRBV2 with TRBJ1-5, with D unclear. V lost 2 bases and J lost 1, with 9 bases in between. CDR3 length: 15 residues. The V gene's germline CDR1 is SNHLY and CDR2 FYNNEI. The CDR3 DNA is TGTGCCAGCAGTGAACTGGCCAGAAGCAATCAGCCCCAGCATTTT. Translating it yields CASSELARSNQPQHF.

This chain's CDR3 is CASRVAGGTYGYTF. The DNA for the CDR3 is TGTGCCAGCAGAGTGGCGGGAGGTACATATGGCTACACCTTC. This sequence joins TRBV28 and TRBJ1-2; D call uncertain. V lost 6 bases to trimming and J lost 5 bases, with 16 bases between them. The CDR3 is made up of 14 amino acids. CDR1 and CDR2 (germline): MDHEN, SYDVKM.

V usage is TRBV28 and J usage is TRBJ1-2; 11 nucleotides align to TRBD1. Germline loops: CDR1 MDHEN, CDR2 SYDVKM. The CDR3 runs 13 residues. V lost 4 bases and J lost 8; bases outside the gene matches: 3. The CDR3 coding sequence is TGTGCCAGCAGTTCGGGGACAGGGGGGGGCTACACCTTC. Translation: CASSSGTGGGYTF.

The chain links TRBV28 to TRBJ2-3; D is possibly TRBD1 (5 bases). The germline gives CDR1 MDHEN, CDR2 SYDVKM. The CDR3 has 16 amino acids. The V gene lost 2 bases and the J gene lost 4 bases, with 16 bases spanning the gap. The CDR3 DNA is TGTGCCAGCAGTTTAACCCGAGTGTCCAGGGCAGATACGCAGTATTTT. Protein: CASSLTRVSRADTQYF.

CDR3 nucleotides: TGTGCCAGCAGCCTGGACAGGGGTTATGGCTACACCTTC. Translated: CASSLDRGYGYTF. The J gene is TRBJ1-2, the V gene TRBV5-8; 9 nucleotides line up with TRBD1. The CDR3 length is 13 residues. Germline values: CDR1 SGHTS, CDR2 YDEGEE. Trimming cost V 4 bases and J 5 bases; bases outside gene matches: 3.

CDR3 loop: CASSDSVEEQFF. As DNA, the CDR3 is TGTGCCAGCAGTGATAGCGTGGAAGAGCAGTTCTTC. The chain uses TRBV2 and TRBJ2-1, with D perhaps TRBD2 (5 bases). Deletions cut 3 bases from V and 10 bases from J, with 10 bases between. Germline V gives CDR1 SNHLY, CDR2 FYNNEI. CDR3 length: 12 residues.

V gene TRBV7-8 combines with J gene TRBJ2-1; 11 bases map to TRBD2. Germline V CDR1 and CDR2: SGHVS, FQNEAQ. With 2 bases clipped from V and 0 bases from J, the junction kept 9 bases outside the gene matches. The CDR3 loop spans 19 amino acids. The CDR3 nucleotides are TGTGCCAGCAGCTTACCAATTAGCGGGAGGGGCACCTCCTACAATGAGCAGTTCTTC. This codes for CASSLPISGRGTSYNEQFF.

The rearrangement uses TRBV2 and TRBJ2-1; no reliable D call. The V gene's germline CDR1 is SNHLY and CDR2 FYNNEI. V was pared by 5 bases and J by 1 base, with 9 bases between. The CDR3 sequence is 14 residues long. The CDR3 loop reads CASSRRGSYNEQFF. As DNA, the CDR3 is TGTGCCAGCAGTAGGCGCGGATCCTACAATGAGCAGTTCTTC. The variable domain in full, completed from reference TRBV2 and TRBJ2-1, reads EPEVTQTPSHQVTQMGQEVILRCVPISNHLYFYWYRQILGQKVEFLVSFYNNEISEKSEIFDDQFSVERPDGSNFTLKIRSTKLEDSAMYFCASSRRGSYNEQFFGPGTRLTVL.

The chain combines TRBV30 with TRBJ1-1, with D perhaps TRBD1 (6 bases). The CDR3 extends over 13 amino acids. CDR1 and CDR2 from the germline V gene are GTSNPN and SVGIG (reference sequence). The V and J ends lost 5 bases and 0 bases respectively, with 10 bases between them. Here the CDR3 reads CAWDRRLNTEAFF. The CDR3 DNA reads TGTGCCTGGGACAGGCGTTTGAACACTGAAGCTTTCTTT.

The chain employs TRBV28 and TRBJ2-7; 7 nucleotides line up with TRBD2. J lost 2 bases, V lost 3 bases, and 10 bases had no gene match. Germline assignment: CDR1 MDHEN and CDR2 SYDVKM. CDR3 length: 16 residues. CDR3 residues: CASSFEFLGLTYEQYF. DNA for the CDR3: TGTGCCAGCAGTTTCGAGTTTTTGGGACTAACCTACGAGCAGTACTTC.

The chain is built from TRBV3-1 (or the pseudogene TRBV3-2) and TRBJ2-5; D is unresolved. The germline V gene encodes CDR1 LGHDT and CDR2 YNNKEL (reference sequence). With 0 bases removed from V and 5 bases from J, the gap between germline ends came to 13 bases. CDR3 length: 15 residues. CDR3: CASSQDQLVRETQYF. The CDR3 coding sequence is TGTGCCAGCAGCCAAGATCAGTTAGTGCGGGAGACCCAGTACTTC.

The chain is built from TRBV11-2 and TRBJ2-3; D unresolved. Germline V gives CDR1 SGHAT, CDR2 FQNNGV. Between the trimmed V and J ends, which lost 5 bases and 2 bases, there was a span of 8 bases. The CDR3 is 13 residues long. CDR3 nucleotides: TGTGCCAGCAGCCGAGGTACCACAGATACGCAGTATTTT. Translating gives CASSRGTTDTQYF.